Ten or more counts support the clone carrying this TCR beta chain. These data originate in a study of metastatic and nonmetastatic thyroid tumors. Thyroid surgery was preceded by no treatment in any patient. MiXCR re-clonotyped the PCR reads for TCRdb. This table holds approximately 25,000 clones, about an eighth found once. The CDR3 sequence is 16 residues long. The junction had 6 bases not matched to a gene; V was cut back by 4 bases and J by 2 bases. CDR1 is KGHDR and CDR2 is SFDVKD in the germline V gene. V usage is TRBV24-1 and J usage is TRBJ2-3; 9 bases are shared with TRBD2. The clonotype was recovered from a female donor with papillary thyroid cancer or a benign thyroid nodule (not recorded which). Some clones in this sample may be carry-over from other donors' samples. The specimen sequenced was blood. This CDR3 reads CATSDPTSGPTDTQYF. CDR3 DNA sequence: TGTGCCACCAGTGACCCGACTAGCGGTCCCACAGATACGCAGTATTTT.